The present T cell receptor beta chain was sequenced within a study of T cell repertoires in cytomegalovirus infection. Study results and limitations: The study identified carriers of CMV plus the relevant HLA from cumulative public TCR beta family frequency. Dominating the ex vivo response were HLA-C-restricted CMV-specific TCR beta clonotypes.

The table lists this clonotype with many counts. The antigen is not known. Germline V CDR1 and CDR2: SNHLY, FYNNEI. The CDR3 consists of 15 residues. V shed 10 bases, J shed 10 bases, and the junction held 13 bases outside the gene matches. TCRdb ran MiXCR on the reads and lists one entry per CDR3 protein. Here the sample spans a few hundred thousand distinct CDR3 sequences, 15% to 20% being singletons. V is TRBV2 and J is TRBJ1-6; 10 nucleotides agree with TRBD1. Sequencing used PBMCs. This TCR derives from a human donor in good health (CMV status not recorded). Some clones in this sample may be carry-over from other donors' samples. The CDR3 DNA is TGTGCCACCGCGTTAGGACAGGGGGGTTACTCACCCCTCCACTTT. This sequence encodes CATALGQGGYSPLHF.